The T cell receptor beta chain described here comes from a study of T cells in Graves' hyperthyroidism and ophthalmopathy. Points from the study as a whole: For ophthalmopathy, model prediction preceded onset by a median 6.5 months.

V trimming: 6 bases; J trimming: 6 bases; junction bases outside the gene matches: 7. Germline values: CDR1 DFQATT, CDR2 SNEGSKA (reference sequence). This CDR3 spans 13 amino acids. The source material, RNA transcripts, was used to amplify TCR beta CDR3 regions. The HTBI primer set drove a first-round RT-PCR of the TCR CDR3. TCRdb recomputed calls from the multiplex PCR reads with MiXCR, one row per CDR3 protein. The table has 350,000 or so distinct CDR3 sequences, 21% seen once. More than 9.5 ml fresh peripheral blood yielded the PBMCs. This clonotype appeared a few times. Antigen: not known. This chain links TRBV20-1 with TRBJ2-1, with 8 positions matching TRBD1. This TCR came from a woman between 50 and 59 years old with Graves' hyperthyroidism. The material sequenced was blood. The CDR3: CSAQLGQGNEQFF. DNA of the CDR3: TGCAGTGCCCAACTCGGACAGGGCAATGAGCAGTTCTTC.